This record concerns one T cell receptor (beta chain) sequence. Its antigen remains unknown. The data belong to a study of cytomegalovirus exposure and HLA in healthy donors. Germline V lookup: CDR1 LNHDA, CDR2 SQIVND (reference sequence). V shed 3 bases and J shed 8 bases, with 15 bases lying between them. This CDR3 is built from 14 residues. Points from the study as a whole: Sequencing probably produced one cluster of sequence variants that were highly shared.

The study ran its PCR with 60 Vbeta and 13 Jbeta primers. As processed by the authors: An analysis that came later counted approximately 76 million unique TCR beta chains, roughly 11 million shared. Only in-frame clones appear in the TCRdb table, and some are missing; sequencing was by immunoSEQ multiplex PCR. The D gene and trimming were derived from the DNA, and the V and J assignments and clone size from that table. The sample includes hundreds of thousands of clones, 82% seen only once; the top ten take roughly 5.5%. The sample consisted of PBMCs. This chain uses TRBV19 with TRBJ2-3; unclear D gene. This receptor was obtained from a middle-aged man in good health and CMV-seropositive. The CDR3 sequence is CASSIPEWVGTQYF. The CDR3 nucleotides are TGTGCCAGTAGTATCCCGGAGTGGGTCGGTACGCAGTATTTT.